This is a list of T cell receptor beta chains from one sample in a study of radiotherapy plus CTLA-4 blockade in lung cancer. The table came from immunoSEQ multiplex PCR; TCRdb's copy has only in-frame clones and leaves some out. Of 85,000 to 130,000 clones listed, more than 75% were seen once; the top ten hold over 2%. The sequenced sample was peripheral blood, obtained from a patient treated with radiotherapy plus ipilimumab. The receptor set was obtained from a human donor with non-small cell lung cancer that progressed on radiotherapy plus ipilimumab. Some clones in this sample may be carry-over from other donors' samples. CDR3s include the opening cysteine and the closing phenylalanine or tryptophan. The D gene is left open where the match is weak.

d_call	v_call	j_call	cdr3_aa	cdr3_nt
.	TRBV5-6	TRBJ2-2	CASSLASTGELFF	TGTGCCAGCAGCTTGGCCTCGACCGGGGAGCTGTTTTTT
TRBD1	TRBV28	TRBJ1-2	CASGDRGYGYTF	TGTGCCAGCGGGGACAGGGGCTATGGCTACACCTTC
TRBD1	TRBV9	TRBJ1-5	CASSAQGALGQPQHF	TGTGCCAGCAGCGCACAGGGGGCACTCGGTCAGCCCCAGCATTTT
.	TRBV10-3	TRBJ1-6	CAIGEGPFYNSPLHF	TGTGCCATCGGTGAGGGTCCCTTCTATAATTCACCCCTCCACTTT
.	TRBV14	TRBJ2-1	CASSLGPNNEQFF	TGTGCCAGCAGCTTGGGACCTAACAATGAGCAGTTCTTC
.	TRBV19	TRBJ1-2	CASSPEGVLDYGYTF	TGTGCCAGTAGCCCGGAGGGGGTATTGGACTATGGCTACACCTTC
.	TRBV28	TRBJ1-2	CASNTGALNGYTF	TGTGCCAGCAATACCGGGGCCCTGAACGGCTACACCTTC
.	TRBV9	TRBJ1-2	CASSPQTGHPFGYTF	TGTGCCAGCAGCCCCCAGACAGGTCACCCCTTTGGCTACACCTTC
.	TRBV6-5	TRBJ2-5	CAGRPNFREGETQYF	TGTGCCGGCAGACCTAATTTTAGGGAAGGAGAGACCCAGTACTTC
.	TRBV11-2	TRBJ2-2	CASSLVQGQRNTGELFF	TGTGCCAGCAGCTTAGTTCAAGGACAGAGGAACACCGGGGAGCTGTTTTTT
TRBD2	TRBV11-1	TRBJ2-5	CASSPRTSGETQYF	TGTGCCAGCAGCCCCCGGACTAGCGGAGAGACCCAGTACTTC
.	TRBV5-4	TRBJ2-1	CASSFPGEQRDEQFF	TGTGCCAGCAGCTTCCCTGGGGAGCAAAGGGATGAGCAGTTCTTC
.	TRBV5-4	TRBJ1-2	CASSFGSLNYGYTF	TGTGCCAGCAGCTTTGGGTCCCTCAACTATGGCTACACCTTC
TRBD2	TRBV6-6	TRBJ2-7	CASSLSGAYEQYF	TGTGCCAGCAGTCTTAGCGGGGCTTACGAGCAGTACTTC
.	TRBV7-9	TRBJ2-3	CASSLFFGGAPDTQYF	TGTGCCAGCAGCTTATTCTTCGGAGGGGCTCCAGATACGCAGTATTTT
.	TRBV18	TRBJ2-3	CASSPLGQSTDTQYF	TGTGCCAGCTCACCACTCGGGCAGAGCACAGATACGCAGTATTTT
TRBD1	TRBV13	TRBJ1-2	CASRPMGGTGVRGYTF	TGTGCCAGCAGACCCATGGGCGGGACAGGGGTTCGTGGCTACACCTTC